This T cell receptor (beta chain) appears in the sequencing data of a study of T cell responses to AZD1222 COVID-19 vaccine. Study results and caveats: Mostly white British, mostly female donors; authors suggested clonal diversity may be underestimated. Just a handful of people given AZD1222 tested seropositive at baseline.

Concerning this clone itself: Its antigen is unidentified.

TCRdb keeps only in-frame clones here, not all; method: immunoSEQ multiplex PCR. Among 70,000 to 100,000 clones listed, approximately 85% were seen once. This sequence originates from an adult who received the AZD1222 COVID-19 vaccine. The sequencing used peripheral blood, collected 28 days after the second AZD1222 dose.

CDR3 in amino acids: CASSDDRGGQPQHF. The CDR3 DNA sequence: TGTGCCAGCAGCGACGATCGGGGAGGACAGCCCCAGCATTTT. V is TRBV6-5 and J is TRBJ1-5; D is undetermined. The V end lost 6 bases, the J end lost 7 bases, and 16 bases lay between the germline ends. The CDR3 is 14 residues long. CDR1 is MNHEY, CDR2 SVGAGI, per germline.